The 21 T cell receptor beta chains reported below all come from one sample, sequenced in a study of shared clonotypes between healthy human individuals. Clones were sequenced by immunoSEQ multiplex PCR, and TCRdb holds only the in-frame ones, with some missing. The repertoire holds some 2 million clones, with about 94% as singletons. Naive CD8 cells were CD45RO-negative, positively selected for CCR7, excluding terminally differentiated effector memory CD45RA+ cells. The sequenced sample was naive CD8+ T cells sorted from blood. Receptor source: a man aged 18 to 30 in good health.

The CDR3 coding sequence is TGTGCCAGCAGCTCCGCCTTGGAAGCGGGGAAAGAGACCCAGTACTTC. Its protein is CASSSALEAGKETQYF. The chain employs TRBV7-8 and TRBJ2-5; TRBD2 agrees at 7 bases. Trimming removed 4 bases from V and 3 bases from J; junction bases left unmatched: 11. Germline assignment: CDR1 SGHVS and CDR2 FQNEAQ. The CDR3 extends over 16 amino acids.

This CDR3 is CASTPTSAVYNEQFF. CDR3 coding DNA: TGTGCCAGCACCCCGACTAGCGCCGTATACAATGAGCAGTTCTTC. The J gene is TRBJ2-1, the V gene TRBV14; TRBD2 matches 8 bases. CDR3 length: 15 amino acids. Germline CDR1 reads SGHDN; CDR2 reads FVKESK. V lost 7 bases and J lost 4; bases outside the gene matches: 9.

The chain uses TRBV6-7 and TRBJ2-1; D could derive from TRBD1 or TRBD2 (6 bases each). TRBV6-7 is annotated as an ORF whose role is uncertain. The CDR3 covers 14 residues. Trimming pared 6 bases from V and 5 bases from J, leaving 14 bases between. DNA for the CDR3: TGTGCCAGCAGAAGGGGGGACATAGACAATGAGCAGTTCTTC. Translation gives CASRRGDIDNEQFF.

The J gene is TRBJ1-1, the V gene TRBV5-4; maybe TRBD1 (6 bases). CDR1 SGHNT and CDR2 YYREEE come from the germline V gene (reference sequence). This CDR3 has 14 residues. V lost 5 bases and J lost 4, with 15 bases in between. CDR3 sequence reads: CASSLQGFGTEAFF. CDR3 in DNA: TGTGCCAGCAGTCTGCAGGGGTTCGGCACTGAAGCTTTCTTT.

The rearrangement links TRBV7-6 to TRBJ1-3; TRBD1 aligns across 8 bases. The V segment lost 5 bases and the J segment 3 bases; nucleotides outside the gene matches: 6. Germline lookup yields CDR1 SGHVS and CDR2 FNYEAQ. The CDR3 covers 15 residues. The CDR3 nucleotides read TGTGCCAGCAGCCAGGGGGCAGGGGTTGGAAACACCATATATTTT. Encoded protein: CASSQGAGVGNTIYF.

To note about this clone: This sample includes further DNA sequences coding for the same CDR3. The genes are TRBV5-4 and TRBJ1-1; D is unclear. This CDR3 comprises 11 residues. Germline V gene data show CDR1 as SGHNT and CDR2 as YYREEE (reference sequence). The ends were cut back, 4 bases at V and 8 bases at J, with 9 bases in the middle. The chain's CDR3 is CASSGVGEAFF. The CDR3 bases are TGTGCCAGCAGCGGGGTGGGGGAAGCTTTCTTT.

The V and J genes are TRBV10-3 and TRBJ2-2; TRBD1 is a possible D gene (5 bases). Trimming stripped 3 bases from V and 0 bases from J, with 17 bases between. CDR1 is ENHRY, CDR2 SYGVKD, per germline. The CDR3 spans 18 residues. The CDR3 loop reads CAISDMGRDSANTGELFF. DNA of the CDR3: TGTGCCATCAGTGATATGGGCAGGGATTCTGCGAACACCGGGGAGCTGTTTTTT.

Comment on this clone: Other DNA sequences of this sample code for an identical CDR3. V and J are TRBV5-1 and TRBJ1-1; D is unresolved. Between the trimmed V and J ends, which lost 0 bases and 7 bases, there was a span of 7 bases. The CDR3 is 12 residues long. From germline, CDR1 is SGHRS and CDR2 YFSETQ. The CDR3 nucleotides are TGCGCCAGCAGCTTGGTGGGAAGTGAAGCTTTCTTT. Protein sequence: CASSLVGSEAFF.

This chain connects TRBV7-9 to TRBJ2-7, with D maybe TRBD2 (5 bases). V was shortened by 4 bases and J by 2 bases, with 12 bases between the two germline ends. The germline V gene encodes CDR1 SEHNR and CDR2 FQNEAQ (reference sequence). The CDR3 runs 14 residues. As DNA, the CDR3 is TGTGCCAGCAGCTCCCTCGGAGGAACCTACGAGCAGTACTTC. This encodes CASSSLGGTYEQYF. The whole variable domain, remainder taken from reference TRBV7-9 and TRBJ2-7, is DTGVSQNPRHKITKRGQNVTFRCDPISEHNRLYWYRQTLGQGPEFLTYFQNEAQLEKSRLLSDRFSAERPKGSFSTLEIQRTEQGDSAMYLCASSSLGGTYEQYFGPGTRLTVT.

In regard to this clone: Other DNA sequences in the same sample also yield this CDR3. V usage is TRBV19 and J usage is TRBJ1-1; D is unresolved. The CDR3 covers 13 residues. The V and J ends lost 3 bases and 4 bases respectively, with 9 bases between them. Looked up from germline, CDR1 is LNHDA and CDR2 is SQIVND (reference sequence). The CDR3 loop reads CASSIGLGTEAFF. CDR3 nucleotides: TGTGCCAGTAGTATTGGGTTGGGCACTGAAGCTTTCTTT.

The J gene is TRBJ2-7, the V gene TRBV15, with a tentative D call TRBD1 (6 bases). V was trimmed by 5 bases and J by 0 bases, leaving 11 bases between them. CDR3 length: 14 residues. Per the germline V gene, CDR1 is LNHNV and CDR2 is YYDKDF (reference sequence). The CDR3 sequence is CATSVDRSSYEQYF. The CDR3, as DNA: TGTGCCACCAGCGTAGACAGGAGCTCCTACGAGCAGTACTTC.

V usage is TRBV7-6 and J usage is TRBJ2-2; no definite D call. Trimming shortened V by 1 base and J by 4 bases, and 7 bases separated the two germline ends. CDR3 size: 14 residues. The V gene's germline CDR1 is SGHVS and CDR2 FNYEAQ. CDR3 residues: CASSLGPGTGELFF. CDR3 DNA: TGTGCCAGCAGCTTAGGCCCGGGCACCGGGGAGCTGTTTTTT.

CDR3 loop: CASSPDSSNQPQHF. The CDR3 nucleotides read TGCGCCAGCAGCCCCGACAGTAGCAATCAGCCCCAGCATTTT. This chain uses TRBV4-1 with TRBJ1-5; D perhaps matches TRBD1 (5 bases). CDR1 and CDR2 (germline): MGHRA, YSYEKL. V dropped 4 bases and J dropped 0 bases, with 7 bases sitting between them. The CDR3 is 14 amino acids.

CDR3 sequence (DNA): TGTGCCAGCAGTGCGGGGGAAGGCCAGCCCCAGCATTTT. Its protein product is CASSAGEGQPQHF. This chain joins TRBV6-1 and TRBJ1-5; D perhaps matches TRBD1 (5 bases). The germline V gene encodes CDR1 MNHNS and CDR2 SASEGT. The length of the CDR3 is 13 residues. The V end was cut by 4 bases, the J end by 7 bases, with 11 bases between.

The chain has TRBV2 and TRBJ1-6, with TRBD1 matching over 10 bases. The CDR3 totals 14 residues. Germline V gene sequence: CDR1 SNHLY, CDR2 FYNNEI. Unmatched junction bases numbered 1, after V lost 5 bases and J lost 6 bases. DNA of the CDR3: TGTGCCAGCAGTTGGGACAGGGGTAATTCACCCCTCCACTTT. This codes for CASSWDRGNSPLHF.

A word on this clone: This CDR3 is also generated by other DNA sequences in the sample. The CDR3 bases are TGTGCCATCAAACCCGGGACAGGGGGCGGGGAGACCCAGTACTTC. Its protein is CAIKPGTGGGETQYF. V is TRBV10-3 and J is TRBJ2-5; 12 bases are shared with TRBD1. The CDR3 is 15 amino acids. Germline CDR1 reads ENHRY; CDR2 reads SYGVKD. The V gene end was trimmed by 7 bases and the J gene end by 5 bases; junction bases not matched to a gene: 8.

For this clone: The identical CDR3 is also encoded by other nucleotide sequences in the sample. The genes are TRBV28 and TRBJ2-7; D is perhaps TRBD1 or TRBD2 (5 bases each). Germline CDR1 is MDHEN and CDR2 is SYDVKM. The length of the CDR3 is 14 residues. Trimming took off 2 bases at V and 2 bases at J, with 10 bases between the two ends. The CDR3 loop is CASSLGGTPYEQYF. The CDR3 DNA follows: TGTGCCAGCAGTTTAGGGGGTACCCCCTACGAGCAGTACTTC.

The gene calls are TRBV4-1 and TRBJ1-1, with D possibly matching TRBD1 (6 bases). The CDR3 contains 13 residues. CDR1 and CDR2 (germline): MGHRA, YSYEKL. Trimming left V 2 bases short and J 6 bases short, with 10 bases between. The CDR3 sequence is CASSQSGVPEAFF. CDR3 in DNA: TGCGCCAGCAGCCAATCAGGGGTGCCTGAAGCTTTCTTT.

The V call is TRBV11-2, the J call TRBJ2-7; TRBD1 matches 10 bases. Per germline, CDR1 SGHAT and CDR2 FQNNGV. This CDR3 region has 14 residues. Trimming took 4 bases from V and 2 from J; bases not matched to a gene: 2. This CDR3 reads CASSYGQGAYEQYF. DNA for the CDR3: TGTGCCAGCAGCTACGGACAGGGGGCCTACGAGCAGTACTTC.

Notes on this clone: Distinct nucleotide sequences in the sample also encode this CDR3. The genes are TRBV9 and TRBJ1-4; the D gene is possibly TRBD1 (6 bases). Trimming shortened V by 4 bases and J by 3 bases, and 13 bases separated the two germline ends. The CDR3 runs 15 residues. Germline CDR1 reads SGDLS; CDR2 reads YYNGEE. CDR3 protein: CASSPRGLPNEKLFF. The CDR3 region has the DNA TGTGCCAGCAGCCCGCGGGGGCTACCTAATGAAAAACTGTTTTTT. Complete variable domain (other parts from reference TRBV9 and TRBJ1-4): DSGVTQTPKHLITATGQRVTLRCSPRSGDLSVYWYQQSLDQGLQFLIQYYNGEERAKGNILERFSAQQFPDLHSELNLSSLELGDSALYFCASSPRGLPNEKLFFGSGTQLSVL.

This chain links TRBV30 with TRBJ1-6; D unclear. The CDR3 has 11 residues. Germline V gene data show CDR1 as GTSNPN and CDR2 as SVGIG (reference sequence). The V end lost 7 bases, the J end lost 6 bases, and 7 bases lay between the germline ends. Here the CDR3 DNA reads TGTGCCTTGGACGGTAATTCACCCCTCCACTTT. This gives the protein CALDGNSPLHF.